This T cell receptor (beta chain) was identified during a study of T cell responses to AZD1222 COVID-19 vaccine. The study, taken as a whole, reports: Seropositive AZD1222 recipients at baseline numbered only five or six. Variant regions that are unmutated are reportedly the target of nearly half of spike-specific TCRs.

Comments on this clone: Its matching antigen is unknown.

The length of the CDR3 is 15 residues. The germline V gene has CDR1 KGHSH and CDR2 LQKENI. V dropped 2 bases and J dropped 4 bases, with 13 bases sitting between them. TCRdb's table, derived via immunoSEQ multiplex PCR, lists solely in-frame clones and lacks some. This table holds around 99,000 clones, approximately 86% found once. The TCR sequence derives from an adult in good health. The sample consisted of peripheral blood, taken on day 0 of AZD1222 vaccination. V gene TRBV18 combines with J gene TRBJ2-3; no reliable D call. This CDR3 is CASSPRENIADTQYF. DNA of the CDR3: TGTGCCAGCTCACCAAGGGAAAATATCGCAGATACGCAGTATTTT.